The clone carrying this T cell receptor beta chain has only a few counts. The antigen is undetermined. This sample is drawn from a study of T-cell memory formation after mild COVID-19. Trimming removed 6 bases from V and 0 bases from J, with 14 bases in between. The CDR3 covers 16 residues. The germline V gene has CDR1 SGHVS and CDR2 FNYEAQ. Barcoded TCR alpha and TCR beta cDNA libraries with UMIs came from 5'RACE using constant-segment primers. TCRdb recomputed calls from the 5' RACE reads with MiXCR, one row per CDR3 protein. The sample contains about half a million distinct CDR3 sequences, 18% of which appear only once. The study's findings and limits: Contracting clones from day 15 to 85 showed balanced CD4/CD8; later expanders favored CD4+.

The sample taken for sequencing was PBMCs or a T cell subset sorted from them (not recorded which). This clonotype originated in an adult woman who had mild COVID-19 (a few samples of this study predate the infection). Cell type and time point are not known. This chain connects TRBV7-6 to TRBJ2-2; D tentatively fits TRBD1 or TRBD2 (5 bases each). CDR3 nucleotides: TGTGCCAGCAGGCCTCTCAAGGGACCGAACACCGGGGAGCTGTTTTTT. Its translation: CASRPLKGPNTGELFF. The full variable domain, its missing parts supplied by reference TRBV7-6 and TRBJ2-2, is GAGVSQSPRYKVTKRGQDVALRCDPISGHVSLYWYRQALGQGPEFLTYFNYEAQQDKSGLPNDRFSAERPEGSISTLTIQRTEQRDSAMYRCASRPLKGPNTGELFFGEGSRLTVL.